The following is a T cell receptor beta chain sequence with its context. Its antigen remains unidentified. No base qualities exist here, and no much larger clone lies one base off it. There are 17 amino acids in the CDR3, from cysteine to phenylalanine inclusive. The CDR3 DNA has 51 bases and is translated from base 1. The germline V gene specifies SNHLY as CDR1 and FYNNEI as CDR2. From V the trimming removes 5 bases and from J it removes 2 bases, while the gene matches leave 7 bases of the junction unaccounted for. TCR beta CDR3 regions were amplified from RNA transcripts. The first round of RT-PCR for the TCR CDR3 was performed with the HTBI primer set and the Qiagen OneStep RT-PCR kit. Libraries were constructed in a second round of multiplex PCR, after which size selection and purification were carried out. The libraries were sequenced on an Illumina HiSeq2000 using paired-end 100 bp reads. Per the authors' processing: SOAPnuke was used to process the raw data, throwing out any read that contained adapters or uncalled bases, had a mean Phred below 15, or lacked an exact constant-primer or identifier match. COPE v1.2.5 was used to merge the high-quality paired reads, and each unique nucleotide sequence was defined as a clonotype. Clonotypes were aligned to IMGT TRBV, TRBD and TRBJ reference segments using MiTCR v1.1. Analysis was restricted to V-J combinations with a frequency above 0.0001, which covered about 99% of repertoires. The TCS score was defined as the ratio of F50 (clonal expansion) to E x V (chaos), calculated using BLOSUM62-based TCRdist between CDR3 peptides within each V-J. Welch's t-statistics and random forest reduced around 550 V-J features to under 15, which were used in a naive Bayes classifier (R e1071). The public reads were run again by TCRdb, first through fastp at Q25 and then through MiXCR, and only productive beta chains were kept. Each CDR3 protein gets just one entry, which takes the most common genes and DNA from the rows behind it. For this entry, the V and J calls and clone size follow TCRdb and not the study's own pipeline. The sample table shows roughly 400,000 distinct CDR3 sequences, and just under 25% are seen once. Around 70% of the sample is taken by the ten largest.

The record originates from a study of T cells in Graves' hyperthyroidism and ophthalmopathy (dated by TCRdb to 2018 to 2020). Background on the whole study: Peripheral blood samples were taken at initial diagnosis, before any treatment was given. A discovery cohort of about 95 patients, roughly 45 with Graves' ophthalmopathy and 55 to 65 with stable Graves' hyperthyroidism, was used to find distinguishing TCR V-J signatures. The paper describes TCR Vbeta CDR3 sequencing of about 140 peripheral blood samples, made up of some 40 ophthalmopathy patients, some 80 hyperthyroidism patients and 17 progressor patients. Whether ophthalmopathy could be predicted prospectively was tested in an independent validation cohort made up of roughly 20 hyperthyroidism patients plus 17 patients who later progressed to ophthalmopathy. The 80 to 100 discovery patients were randomly divided into training and test sets at a 7:3 ratio. In addition, the study compared T-cell repertoires in thyroid tissue and in blood from about 6 Graves' hyperthyroidism patients. Once sampling was done, hyperthyroidism patients were given methimazole at a starting dose of 30 mg daily, whereas ophthalmopathy patients were given high-dose intravenous methylprednisolone. The paper's findings and limits, for the study overall: In cross-validation, a model built on a 13 V-J signature told ophthalmopathy apart from stable hyperthyroidism with about 90% sensitivity and about 81% specificity, and in testing the same model reached 80%/75%. In validation, the model predicted progression to ophthalmopathy with approximately 71% sensitivity and about 72% specificity, a median of about 6 months before onset. Sample size was not statistically predetermined, and investigators were not blinded to group allocation. Most expanded thyroid clonotypes (frequency above 0.001) were also detected in blood, suggesting blood repertoires may reflect thyroid immune responses.

A patient counted as having stable Graves' hyperthyroidism if no progression to ophthalmopathy occurred over 18 months of follow-up. Hyperthyroidism patients were newly diagnosed, had a disease duration of under 2 months, and were aged 18 to 65 years. Exclusion was applied to patients with uncontrolled infections, other autoimmune diseases, pregnancy or lactation. Diagnoses were based on clinical symptoms, serum thyroxine and TRAb, thyroid ultrasound and orbital computed tomography. Ficoll-Paque density gradient centrifugation was used to isolate PBMCs from around 10 ml of fresh peripheral blood. Total RNA was extracted using Trizol reagent, and RNA quality was assessed on an Agilent 2100 Bioanalyzer.

The receptor was derived from a man between 50 and 59 years old with Graves' hyperthyroidism. The chain couples TRBV2 to TRBJ2-5; 14 nucleotides in the junction match TRBD2. The sample taken for sequencing was blood. In nucleotides, the sequence is TGTGCCAGCAGTAGGACTAGCGGGAGGCCCCCACAAGAGACCCAGTACTTC. Translated, this is CASSRTSGRPPQETQYF.